This T cell receptor beta chain appears in the sequencing data of a study of cytomegalovirus exposure and HLA in healthy donors. This clone was observed a few times. The PCR used 60 Vbeta and 13 Jbeta primers. Some clones are missing from TCRdb's copy, which holds only in-frame ones; the method was immunoSEQ multiplex PCR. The table lists 150,000 to 200,000 clones, under 80% of them singletons. The J segment lost 7 bases and the V segment lost 11 bases, leaving 19 bases of the junction unmatched. In germline, CDR1 is MRHNA, CDR2 SNTAGT. This CDR3 contains 16 residues. Specimen: PBMCs. The gene calls are TRBV6-4 and TRBJ2-5, with 10 bases that match TRBD2. This sequence was found in a woman aged 25 to 39 in good health and CMV-seropositive. The CDR3 sequence: CAREVASGGDLGTQYF. CDR3 in DNA: TGTGCCCGGGAGGTGGCCAGCGGGGGGGACCTCGGGACCCAGTACTTC.